This T cell receptor (beta chain) appears in the sequencing data of a study of a mutant IDH1 vaccine in newly diagnosed glioma. Looking at the study overall: Beginning 4-6 weeks after radiotherapy alone, or with temozolomide cycles, vaccination took place. Treated individuals were 62.5% male and around 40% female, averaging roughly 38 years of age.

The study's findings and limits: Seemingly, pseudoprogression had no relation to changes in the top peripheral T cell clonotypes. Immune responses arising from the vaccine appeared in more than 90% of patients.

This clone was seen a handful of times. Its antigen is unidentified. There are 13 residues in the CDR3. CDR1 and CDR2 (germline): SGHDT, YYEEEE. V was cut by 0 bases and J by 11 bases, with 12 bases left in between. TCRdb's table, derived via immunoSEQ multiplex PCR, lists solely in-frame clones and lacks some. The sample has more than 50,000 clones, about 91% seen once. The sample's time point: week 11, during vaccination. It was 300 ug of mutant IDH1 20-mer peptide that made up each vaccine dose, given with topical imiquimod. Sequenced material: PBMCs, taken from a glioma patient whose treatment included an IDH1 peptide vaccine. The chain recombines TRBV5-6 with TRBJ1-5; D is ambiguous. This TCR derives from a man between 40 and 49 years old with glioma. The CDR3 sequence: CASSLATGKSQHF. The CDR3, as DNA: TGTGCCAGCAGCTTGGCCACCGGGAAGTCCCAGCATTTT.